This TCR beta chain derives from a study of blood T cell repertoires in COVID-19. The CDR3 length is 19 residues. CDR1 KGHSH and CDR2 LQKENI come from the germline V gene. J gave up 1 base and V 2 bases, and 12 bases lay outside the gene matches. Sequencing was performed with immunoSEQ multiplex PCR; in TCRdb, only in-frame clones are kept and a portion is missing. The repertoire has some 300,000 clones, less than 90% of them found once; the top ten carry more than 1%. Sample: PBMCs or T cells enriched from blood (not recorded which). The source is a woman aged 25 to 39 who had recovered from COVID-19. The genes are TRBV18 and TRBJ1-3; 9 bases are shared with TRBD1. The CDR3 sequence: CASSPVVGQGKMSGNTIYF. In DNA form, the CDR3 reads TGTGCCAGCTCACCAGTAGTGGGACAGGGCAAAATGTCTGGAAACACCATATATTTT.